These 21 T cell receptor beta chains came from one sample sequenced in a study of control samples from healthy donors and cancer patients. Method: immunoSEQ multiplex PCR; TCRdb's copy keeps in-frame clones and lacks some. The profile shows approximately 20,000 clones, approximately 80% of them singletons. Sequencing was carried out using PBMCs. The receptors were gathered from a man in his sixties with colorectal cancer.

The chain uses TRBV4-2 and TRBJ2-7; a possible D gene is TRBD1 (6 bases). Trimming stripped 4 bases from V and 2 bases from J, with 12 bases between. The CDR3 length is 14 residues. Germline V gives CDR1 LGHNA, CDR2 YNFKEQ. The CDR3, as DNA: TGTGCCAGCAGCCCTGGGACACAAGCCTACGAGCAGTACTTC. Its protein product is CASSPGTQAYEQYF.

This chain links TRBV11-2 with TRBJ2-7, with a possible D match to TRBD1 (6 bases). CDR1 and CDR2 (germline): SGHAT, FQNNGV. The V end was cut by 1 base, the J end by 6 bases, with 10 bases between. The length of the CDR3 is 13 residues. In DNA, the CDR3 is TGTGCCAGCAGCTTAGTGGACAGCGGCGAGCAGTACTTC. Translating gives CASSLVDSGEQYF.

The chain joins TRBV10-3 to TRBJ1-2; a possible D gene is TRBD1 (6 bases). CDR1 is ENHRY, CDR2 SYGVKD, per germline. Trimming stripped 2 bases from V and 3 bases from J, with 13 bases between. CDR3 length: 15 amino acids. The CDR3, as DNA: TGTGCCATCAGTGAGAGTCGGGGGCTGGACTATGGCTACACCTTC. Translating gives CAISESRGLDYGYTF.

The chain joins TRBV12-5 to TRBJ1-5; 8 nucleotides line up with TRBD1. CDR3 length: 14 amino acids. V lost 7 bases to trimming and J lost 5 bases; unmatched junction nucleotides: 7. Germline CDR1 is LGHNT and CDR2 is FRNRAP. The CDR3 spells CASVLGQGDQPQHF. CDR3 coding DNA: TGTGCTAGTGTCCTAGGACAGGGCGATCAGCCCCAGCATTTT.

This sequence joins TRBV27 and TRBJ1-3, with TRBD1 as a possible D gene (5 bases). From germline, CDR1 is MNHEY and CDR2 SMNVEV (reference sequence). This CDR3 comprises 14 residues. Trimming shortened V by 5 bases and J by 2 bases, and 10 bases separated the two germline ends. CDR3 residues: CASSLTQAGNTIYF. Here the CDR3 DNA reads TGTGCCAGCAGTCTTACACAGGCTGGAAACACCATATATTTT.

The chain has TRBV11-2 and TRBJ1-3, with unresolved D. CDR1 SGHAT and CDR2 FQNNGV come from the germline V gene. V was shortened by 2 bases and J by 0 bases, with 11 bases between the two germline ends. The CDR3 sequence is 16 residues long. Here the CDR3 reads CASSLNPGSSGNTIYF. DNA of the CDR3: TGTGCCAGCAGCTTAAACCCGGGATCCTCTGGAAACACCATATATTTT.

The chain has TRBV7-8 and TRBJ2-1; D is undetermined. Germline V lookup: CDR1 SGHVS, CDR2 FQNEAQ. V lost 0 bases and J lost 5, with 5 bases in between. The CDR3 loop spans 13 amino acids. The CDR3 DNA reads as TGTGCCAGCAGCTTAGCTCGTCACAATGAGCAGTTCTTC. It translates to CASSLARHNEQFF.

The chain links TRBV19 to TRBJ1-2, with no clear D. The ends were cut back, 8 bases at V and 5 bases at J, with 9 bases in the middle. The CDR3 length is 11 residues. Germline V gene data show CDR1 as LNHDA and CDR2 as SQIVND (reference sequence). Here the CDR3 DNA reads TGTGCCAGTTTGGGCAGTTATGGCTACACCTTC. Translated, it gives CASLGSYGYTF.

The V call is TRBV4-1, the J call TRBJ1-5, with a weak D call TRBD1 (6 bases). CDR1 MGHRA and CDR2 YSYEKL come from the germline V gene. CDR3 size: 14 residues. V was trimmed by 5 bases and J by 3 bases, leaving 11 bases between them. CDR3 sequence: CASSGRTVNQPQHF. The CDR3 DNA reads TGCGCCAGCAGCGGCCGGACAGTCAATCAGCCCCAGCATTTT.

The chain couples TRBV21-1 to TRBJ2-7. TRBV21-1 is shown as a pseudogene. This CDR3 has 13 amino acids. CDR3 sequence: CASKAGPAVGQYF. The CDR3 region has the DNA TGTGCCAGCAAAGCCGGGCCGGCGGTAGGGCAGTACTTC.

The chain joins TRBV7-9 to TRBJ2-1, with D unresolved. V was shortened by 0 bases and J by 5 bases, with 5 bases between the two germline ends. This CDR3 has 13 amino acids. Germline V gene lookup returns CDR1 SEHNR and CDR2 FQNEAQ (reference sequence). The CDR3: CASSLAWDNEQFF. The CDR3 DNA sequence: TGTGCCAGCAGCTTAGCGTGGGACAATGAGCAGTTCTTC. The full variable domain, its missing parts supplied by reference TRBV7-9 and TRBJ2-1, is DTGVSQNPRHKITKRGQNVTFRCDPISEHNRLYWYRQTLGQGPEFLTYFQNEAQLEKSRLLSDRFSAERPKGSFSTLEIQRTEQGDSAMYLCASSLAWDNEQFFGPGTRLTVL.

The J gene is TRBJ2-5, the V gene TRBV6-5; TRBD1 might be the D (6 bases). This CDR3 has 12 amino acids. CDR1 is MNHEY, CDR2 SVGAGI, per germline. V was trimmed by 6 bases and J by 7 bases, leaving 12 bases between them. The CDR3 loop reads CASRKDRLTQYF. The CDR3 nucleotides read TGTGCCAGCAGAAAAGACAGGTTGACCCAGTACTTC.

This clone was recorded a few times. The rearrangement joins TRBV29-1 to TRBJ1-3, with unresolved D. Germline CDR1 SQVTM, CDR2 ANQGSEA. V was trimmed by 8 bases and J by 3 bases, leaving 14 bases between them. The CDR3 is 13 amino acids. CDR3 DNA: TGCAGCCCATGGGAGGAGGATGGAAACACCATATATTTT. This translates into CSPWEEDGNTIYF.

This clone was observed once. The chain employs TRBV7-9 and TRBJ2-7; TRBD1 aligns across 7 bases. The CDR3 totals 13 residues. CDR1 is SEHNR and CDR2 is FQNEAQ in the germline V gene (reference sequence). V shed 3 bases, J shed 3 bases, and the junction held 2 bases outside the gene matches. CDR3 nucleotides: TGTGCCAGCAGCTTGAGACAGGGCTACGAGCAGTACGTC. Translation gives CASSLRQGYEQYV.

The rearrangement uses TRBV12-3 or TRBV12-4 and TRBJ1-2; D remains unclear. CDR3 length equals 13 residues. V was trimmed by 2 bases and J by 1 base, leaving 5 bases between them. The CDR3 sequence is CASSLQLNYGYTF. In DNA, the CDR3 is TGTGCCAGCAGTTTACAGCTTAACTATGGCTACACCTTC.

Turning to this clone: At one end the junction does not follow the germline gene, possibly because of a read error. This chain joins TRBV5-6 and TRBJ1-5; D gene unclear. In germline, CDR1 is SGHDT, CDR2 YYEEEE. This CDR3 contains 14 residues. CDR3 DNA sequence: TGTGCCAGCAGCTTGTTGTGGGAAGGGTCCTCTGAAGCTTTT. Encoded protein: CASSLLWEGSSEAF. The full variable domain, rest sourced from reference TRBV5-6 and TRBJ1-5, is DAGVTQSPTHLIKTRGQQVTLRCSPKSGHDTVSWYQQALGQGPQFIFQYYEEEERQRGNFPDRFSGHQFPNYSSELNVNALLLGDSALYLCASSLLWEGSSEAFGDGTRLSIL.

The rearrangement links TRBV5-1 to TRBJ2-1, with TRBD2 matching over 9 bases. Germline V gene sequence: CDR1 SGHRS, CDR2 YFSETQ. Trimming removed 4 bases from V and 8 bases from J; junction bases left unmatched: 4. CDR3 length: 13 residues. The CDR3 protein is CASSLAGSYEQFF. The CDR3 DNA is TGCGCCAGCAGCCTAGCGGGGTCATATGAGCAGTTCTTC.

Note on this clone: The same CDR3 also results from other DNA sequences found in this sample. V gene TRBV30 combines with J gene TRBJ1-1; D is unclear. The CDR3 sequence is 14 residues long. Per germline, CDR1 GTSNPN and CDR2 SVGIG (reference sequence). Trimming removed 2 bases at V and 4 bases at J, with 14 bases between. DNA of the CDR3: TGTGCCTGGAGTCCCCACGGGGTGCTCACTGAAGCTTTCTTT. Translation gives CAWSPHGVLTEAFF. Based on the CDR3 plus reference TRBV30 and TRBJ1-1, the full variable domain is SQTIHQWPATLVQPVGSPLSLECTVEGTSNPNLYWYRQAAGRGLQLLFYSVGIGQISSEVPQNLSASRPQDRQFILSSKKLLLSDSGFYLCAWSPHGVLTEAFFGQGTRLTVV.

V is TRBV3-1 (or the pseudogene TRBV3-2) and J is TRBJ1-1; D is undetermined. The CDR3 extends over 12 amino acids. The germline V and J ends were trimmed by 7 bases and 6 bases, with 12 bases remaining between them. Germline CDR1 LGHDT, CDR2 YNNKEL (reference sequence). DNA of the CDR3: TGTGCCAGCACCGATTACAGCGCTGAAGCTTTCTTT. This gives the protein CASTDYSAEAFF.

This clone was recorded a few times. The chain has TRBV25-1 and TRBJ1-2, with 9 bases that match TRBD1. The CDR3 loop spans 13 amino acids. Germline V lookup: CDR1 MGHDK, CDR2 SYGVNS. V was pared by 9 bases and J by 4 bases, with 6 bases of the junction left unmatched. CDR3 bases: TGTGCCAGTAACAGGGGGCAAGGCTATGGCTACACCTTC. It codes for CASNRGQGYGYTF.

This clone has just a few counts. The V gene is TRBV6-5, the J gene TRBJ1-4, with 10 bases fitting TRBD1. The germline CDR1 and CDR2 sequences are MNHEY and SVGAGI. CDR3 length equals 15 residues. The J segment lost 8 bases and the V segment lost 0 bases, leaving 3 bases of the junction unmatched. The CDR3 region has the DNA TGTGCCAGCAGTTACTCGACAGGGGGCCGGGAAAAACTGTTTTTT. As protein: CASSYSTGGREKLFF.